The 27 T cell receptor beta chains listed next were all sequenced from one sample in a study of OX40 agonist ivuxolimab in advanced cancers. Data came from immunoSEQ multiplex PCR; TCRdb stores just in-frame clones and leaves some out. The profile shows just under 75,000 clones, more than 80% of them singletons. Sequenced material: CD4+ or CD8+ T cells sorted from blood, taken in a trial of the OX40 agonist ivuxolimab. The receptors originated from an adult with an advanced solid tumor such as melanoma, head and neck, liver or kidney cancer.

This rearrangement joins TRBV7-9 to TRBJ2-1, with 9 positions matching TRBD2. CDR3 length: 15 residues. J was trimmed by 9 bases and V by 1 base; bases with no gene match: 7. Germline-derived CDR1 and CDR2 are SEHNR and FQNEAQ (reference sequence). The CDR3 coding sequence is TGTGCCAGCAGCTTAGGCGGGAGGGCCGAGGGTGAGCAGTTCTTC. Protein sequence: CASSLGGRAEGEQFF.

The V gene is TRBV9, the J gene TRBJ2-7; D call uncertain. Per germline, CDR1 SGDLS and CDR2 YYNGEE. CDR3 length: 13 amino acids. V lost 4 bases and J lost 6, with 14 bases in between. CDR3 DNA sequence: TGTGCCAGCAGCCCTGGATCTCATCGCGAGCAGTACTTC. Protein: CASSPGSHREQYF.

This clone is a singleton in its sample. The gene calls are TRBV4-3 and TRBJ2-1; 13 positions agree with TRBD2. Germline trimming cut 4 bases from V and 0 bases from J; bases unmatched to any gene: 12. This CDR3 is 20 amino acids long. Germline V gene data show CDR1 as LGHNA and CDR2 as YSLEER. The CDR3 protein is CASSRWTSGSVGSSYNEQFF. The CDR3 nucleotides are TGCGCCAGCAGCCGGTGGACTAGCGGGAGCGTTGGGAGCTCCTACAATGAGCAGTTCTTC.

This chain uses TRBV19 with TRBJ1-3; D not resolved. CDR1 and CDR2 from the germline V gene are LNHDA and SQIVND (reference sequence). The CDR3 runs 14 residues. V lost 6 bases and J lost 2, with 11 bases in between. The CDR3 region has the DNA TGTGCCAGTAGAGTGCAGCCTACTGGAAACACCATATATTTT. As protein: CASRVQPTGNTIYF.

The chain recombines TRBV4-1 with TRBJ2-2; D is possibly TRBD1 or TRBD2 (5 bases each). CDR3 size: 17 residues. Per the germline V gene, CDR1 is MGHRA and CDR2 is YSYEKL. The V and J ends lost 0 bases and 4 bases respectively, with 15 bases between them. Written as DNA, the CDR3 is TGCGCCAGCAGCCAAGAGCCCTCGGGACCGTCCACCGGGGAGCTGTTTTTT. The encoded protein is CASSQEPSGPSTGELFF.

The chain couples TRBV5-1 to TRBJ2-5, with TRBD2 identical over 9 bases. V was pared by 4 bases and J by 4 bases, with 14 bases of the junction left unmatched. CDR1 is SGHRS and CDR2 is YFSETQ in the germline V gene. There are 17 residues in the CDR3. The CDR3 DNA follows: TGCGCCAGCAGCCTCGGGTTAGCGGGAGAGTTGGTAGAGACCCAGTACTTC. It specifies CASSLGLAGELVETQYF.

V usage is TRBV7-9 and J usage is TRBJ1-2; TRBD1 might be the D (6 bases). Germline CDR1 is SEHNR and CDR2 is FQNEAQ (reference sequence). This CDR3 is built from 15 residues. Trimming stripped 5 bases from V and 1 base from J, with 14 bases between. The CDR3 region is CASSPWTADNYGYTF. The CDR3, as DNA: TGTGCCAGCAGCCCCTGGACAGCTGATAACTATGGCTACACCTTC.

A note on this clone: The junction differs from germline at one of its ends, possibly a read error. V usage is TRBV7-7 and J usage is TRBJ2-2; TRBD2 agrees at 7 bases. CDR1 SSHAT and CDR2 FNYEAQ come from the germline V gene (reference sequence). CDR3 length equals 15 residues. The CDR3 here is CASSLGLAATGELFF. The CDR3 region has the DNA TGTGCTAGCAGCTTAGGGCTAGCGGCCACCGGGGAGCTGTTTTTT.

The CDR3 DNA is TGCGCCAGCAGCCCTCGGGCAGAACGGGAAGGACCCCACGAGCAGTACTTC. Amino acid sequence: CASSPRAEREGPHEQYF. The chain employs TRBV23-1 and TRBJ2-7; a possible D gene is TRBD2 (5 bases). TRBV23-1 is given ORF status, its function remaining uncertain. This CDR3 is built from 17 residues. Deletions cut 6 bases from V and 5 bases from J, with 26 bases between.

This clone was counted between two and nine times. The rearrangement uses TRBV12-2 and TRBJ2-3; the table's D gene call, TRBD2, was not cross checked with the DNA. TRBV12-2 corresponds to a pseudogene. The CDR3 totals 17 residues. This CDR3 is CASRPSVEREFTDTQYF. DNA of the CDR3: TGTGCAAGTCGCCCCTCCGTCGAGCGGGAGTTCACAGATACGCAGTATTTT.

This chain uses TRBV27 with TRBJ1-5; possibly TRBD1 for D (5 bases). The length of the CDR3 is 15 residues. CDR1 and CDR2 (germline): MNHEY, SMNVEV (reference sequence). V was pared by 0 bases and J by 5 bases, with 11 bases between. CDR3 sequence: CASSLSGREDQPQHF. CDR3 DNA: TGTGCCAGCAGTTTATCTGGCAGGGAGGATCAGCCCCAGCATTTT.

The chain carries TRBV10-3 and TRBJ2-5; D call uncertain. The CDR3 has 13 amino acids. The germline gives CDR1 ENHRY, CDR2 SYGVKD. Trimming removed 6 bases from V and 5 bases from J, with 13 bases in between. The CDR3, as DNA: TGTGCCATCAGCGTCGGTGAGGAGGAGACCCAGTACTTC. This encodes CAISVGEEETQYF.

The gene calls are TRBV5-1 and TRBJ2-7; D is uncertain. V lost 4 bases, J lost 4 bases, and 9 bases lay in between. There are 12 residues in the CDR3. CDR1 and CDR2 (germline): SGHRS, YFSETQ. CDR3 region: CASSPDPYEQYF. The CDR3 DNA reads TGCGCCAGCAGCCCAGACCCATACGAGCAGTACTTC.

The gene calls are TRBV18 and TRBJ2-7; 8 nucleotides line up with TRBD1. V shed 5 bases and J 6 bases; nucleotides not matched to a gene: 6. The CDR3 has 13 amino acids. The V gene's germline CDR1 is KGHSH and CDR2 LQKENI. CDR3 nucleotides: TGTGCCAGCTCAACAGAAACAGGGGGCGAGCAGTACTTC. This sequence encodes CASSTETGGEQYF.

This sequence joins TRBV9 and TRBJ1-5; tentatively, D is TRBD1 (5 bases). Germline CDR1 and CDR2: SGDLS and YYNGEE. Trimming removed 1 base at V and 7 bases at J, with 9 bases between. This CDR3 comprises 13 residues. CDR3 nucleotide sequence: TGTGCCAGCAGCGTACAGGGAGAGCAGCCCCAGCATTTT. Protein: CASSVQGEQPQHF.

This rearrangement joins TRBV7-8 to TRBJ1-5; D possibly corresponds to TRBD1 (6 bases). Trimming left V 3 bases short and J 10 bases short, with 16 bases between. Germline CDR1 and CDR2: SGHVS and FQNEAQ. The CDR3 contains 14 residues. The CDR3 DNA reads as TGTGCCAGCAGCTTTAACAGGGCCCTGGATCCCCAGCATTTT. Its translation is CASSFNRALDPQHF.

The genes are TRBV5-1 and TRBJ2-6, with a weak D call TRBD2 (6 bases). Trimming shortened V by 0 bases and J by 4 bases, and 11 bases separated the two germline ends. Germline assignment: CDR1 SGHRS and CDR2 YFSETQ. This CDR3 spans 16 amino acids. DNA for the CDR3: TGCGCCAGCAGCTTGGGGGAGGCTGCGGGGGCCAACGTCCTGACTTTC. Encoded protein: CASSLGEAAGANVLTF.

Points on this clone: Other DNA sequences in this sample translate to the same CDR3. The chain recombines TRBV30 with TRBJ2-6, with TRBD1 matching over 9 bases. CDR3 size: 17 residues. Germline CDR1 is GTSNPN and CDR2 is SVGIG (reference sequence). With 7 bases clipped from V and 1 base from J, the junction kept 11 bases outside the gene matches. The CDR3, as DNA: TGTGCCTCCCTCCCGGGACAGGGATTATCTGGGGCCAACGTCCTGACTTTC. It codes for CASLPGQGLSGANVLTF.

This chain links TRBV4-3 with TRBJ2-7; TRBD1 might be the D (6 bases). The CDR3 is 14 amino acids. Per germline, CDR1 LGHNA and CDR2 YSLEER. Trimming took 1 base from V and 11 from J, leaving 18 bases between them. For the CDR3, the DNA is TGCGCCAGCAGCCAAGGTCCCCAAACAGGGCAAAAGTACTTC. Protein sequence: CASSQGPQTGQKYF.

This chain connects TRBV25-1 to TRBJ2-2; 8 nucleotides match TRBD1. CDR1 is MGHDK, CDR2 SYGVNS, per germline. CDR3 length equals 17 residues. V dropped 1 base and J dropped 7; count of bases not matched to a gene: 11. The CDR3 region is CASSELATGGKFGELFF. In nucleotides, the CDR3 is TGTGCCAGCAGTGAATTAGCAACAGGGGGAAAATTCGGGGAGCTGTTTTTT.

CDR3 sequence: CASSSVDSGANVLTF. The CDR3, as DNA: TGTGCCAGCAGTTCGGTAGACTCTGGGGCCAACGTCCTGACTTTC. V and J are TRBV6-6 and TRBJ2-6; D remains ambiguous. The germline gives CDR1 MNHNY, CDR2 SVGAGI (reference sequence). CDR3 length: 15 amino acids. Trimming removed 4 bases at V and 0 bases at J, with 7 bases between.

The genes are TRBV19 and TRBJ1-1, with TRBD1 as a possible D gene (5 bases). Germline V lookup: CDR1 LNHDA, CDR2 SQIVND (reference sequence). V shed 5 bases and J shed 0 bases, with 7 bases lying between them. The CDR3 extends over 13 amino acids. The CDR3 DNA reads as TGTGCCAGTAGTTTGGGGGTGAACACTGAAGCTTTCTTT. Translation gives CASSLGVNTEAFF.

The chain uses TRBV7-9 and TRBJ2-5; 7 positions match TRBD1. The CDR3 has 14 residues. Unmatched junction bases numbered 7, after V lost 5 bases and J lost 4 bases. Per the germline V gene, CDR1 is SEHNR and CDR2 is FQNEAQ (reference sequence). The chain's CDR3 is CASSPGTAGETQYF. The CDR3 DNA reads TGTGCCAGCAGCCCCGGGACAGCCGGAGAGACCCAGTACTTC.

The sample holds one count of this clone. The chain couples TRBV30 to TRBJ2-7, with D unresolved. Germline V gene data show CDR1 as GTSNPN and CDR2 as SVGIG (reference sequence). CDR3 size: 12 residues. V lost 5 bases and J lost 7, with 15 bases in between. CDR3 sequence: CAWSSLRREQYF. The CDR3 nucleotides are TGTGCCTGGTCGTCCCTCCGTCGGGAGCAGTACTTC.

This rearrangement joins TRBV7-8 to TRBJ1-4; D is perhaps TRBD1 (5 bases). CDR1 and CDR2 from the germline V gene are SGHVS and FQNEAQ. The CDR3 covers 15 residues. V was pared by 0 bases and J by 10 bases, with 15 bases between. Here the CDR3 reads CASSLAGWEQGKLFF. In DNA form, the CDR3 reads TGTGCCAGCAGCTTAGCGGGCTGGGAGCAGGGAAAACTGTTTTTT.

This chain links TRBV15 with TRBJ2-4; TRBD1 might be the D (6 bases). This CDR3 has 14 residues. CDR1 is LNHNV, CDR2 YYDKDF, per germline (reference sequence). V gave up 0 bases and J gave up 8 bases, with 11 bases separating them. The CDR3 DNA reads TGTGCCACCAGCAGAGAGGACAGTCGGTACATTCAGTACTTC. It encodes CATSREDSRYIQYF.

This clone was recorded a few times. Here the CDR3 DNA reads TGTGCCAGCAGCCCCACTCGACAGGGGGGCTACACCTTC. This gives the protein CASSPTRQGGYTF. The chain joins TRBV6-4 to TRBJ1-2, with 8 bases fitting TRBD1. CDR1 and CDR2 from the germline V gene are MRHNA and SNTAGT. The J segment lost 8 bases and the V segment lost 6 bases, leaving 8 bases of the junction unmatched. This CDR3 is built from 13 residues.